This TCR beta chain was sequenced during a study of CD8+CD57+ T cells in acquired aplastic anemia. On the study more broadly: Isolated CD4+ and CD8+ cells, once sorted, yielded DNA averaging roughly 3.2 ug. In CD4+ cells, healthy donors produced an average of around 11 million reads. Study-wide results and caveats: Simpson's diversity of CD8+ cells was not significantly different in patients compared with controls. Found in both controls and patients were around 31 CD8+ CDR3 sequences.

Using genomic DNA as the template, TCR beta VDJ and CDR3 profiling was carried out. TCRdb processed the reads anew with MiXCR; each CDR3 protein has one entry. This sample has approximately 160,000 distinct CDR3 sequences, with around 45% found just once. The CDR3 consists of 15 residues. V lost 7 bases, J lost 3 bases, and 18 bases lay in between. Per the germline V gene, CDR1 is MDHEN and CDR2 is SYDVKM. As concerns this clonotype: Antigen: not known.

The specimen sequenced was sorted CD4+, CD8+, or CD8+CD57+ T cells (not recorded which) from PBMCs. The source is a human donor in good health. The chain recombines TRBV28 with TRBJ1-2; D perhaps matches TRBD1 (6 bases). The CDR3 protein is CASIPGSRGDYGYTF. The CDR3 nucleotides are TGTGCCAGCATCCCTGGGTCCAGGGGCGACTATGGCTACACCTTC.